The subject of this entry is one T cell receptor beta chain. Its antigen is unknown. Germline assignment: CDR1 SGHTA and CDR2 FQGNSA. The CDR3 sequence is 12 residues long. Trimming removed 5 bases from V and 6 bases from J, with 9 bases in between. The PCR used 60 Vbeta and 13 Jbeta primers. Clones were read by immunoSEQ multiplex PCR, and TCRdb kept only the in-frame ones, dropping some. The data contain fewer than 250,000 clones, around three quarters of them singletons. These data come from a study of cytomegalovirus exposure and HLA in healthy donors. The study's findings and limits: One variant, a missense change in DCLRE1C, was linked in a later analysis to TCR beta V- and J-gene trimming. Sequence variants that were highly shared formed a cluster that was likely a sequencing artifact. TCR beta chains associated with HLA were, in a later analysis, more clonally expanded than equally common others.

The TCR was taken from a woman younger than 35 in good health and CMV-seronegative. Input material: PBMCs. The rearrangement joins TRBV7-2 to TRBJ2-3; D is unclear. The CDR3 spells CASSHKLDTQYF. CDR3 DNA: TGTGCCAGCAGCCATAAGCTTGATACGCAGTATTTT.